This T cell receptor beta chain was found in a study of blood T cell repertoires in COVID-19. Turning to the study itself: Italy, Spain and the United States were the sources of the convalescent and acute COVID-19 samples. Sample material is recorded as cDNA or gDNA derived from T cells, B-cell-depleted T cells, or PBMCs.

The table came from immunoSEQ multiplex PCR; TCRdb's copy has only in-frame clones and leaves some out. The sample includes 250,000 to 350,000 clones, about 82% seen only once; the top ten take around 3.9%. The source of this sequence is a woman between 50 and 59 years old with active or convalescent COVID-19. The sequenced sample consisted of peripheral blood.

The chain's CDR3 is CASRGPFSNQPQHF. CDR3 in DNA: TGTGCCAGCAGGGGGCCTTTTAGCAATCAGCCCCAGCATTTT. This rearrangement joins TRBV27 to TRBJ1-5; the D gene is possibly TRBD1 (5 bases). The CDR3 loop spans 14 amino acids. Trimming left V 6 bases short and J 0 bases short, with 9 bases between. Per the germline V gene, CDR1 is MNHEY and CDR2 is SMNVEV (reference sequence).